A selection of T cell receptor beta chains follows, all from one sample in a study of patients with pleural tuberculosis. One entry per CDR3 protein, called by TCRdb with MiXCR from the reads. The table lists 29,000 or so distinct CDR3 sequences, over 15% of them singletons. The sequenced material came from peripheral blood. These receptor sequences come from a human donor with pleural tuberculosis. Each CDR3 is given with its conserved first and last residue. Each record gives: clone size, V gene, D gene, J gene, CDR3 protein, CDR3 DNA. D genes are given only for firm matches. Expanded clones are given a class, and other clones once, few, many or no size at all.

clone_size: once
v_call: TRBV7-2
d_call: .
j_call: TRBJ2-3
cdr3_aa: CASSLPGLKGTQYF
cdr3_nt: TGTGCCAGCAGCTTACCGGGTTTAAAAGGTACGCAGTATTTT

clone_size: many
v_call: TRBV12-3/TRBV12-4
d_call: TRBD1
j_call: TRBJ1-5
cdr3_aa: CASSPGQGKTQPQHF
cdr3_nt: TGTGCCAGCAGTCCGGGACAGGGAAAGACTCAGCCCCAGCATTTT

clone_size: .
v_call: TRBV20-1
d_call: TRBD2
j_call: TRBJ2-7
cdr3_aa: CSATTSGRNYEQHF
cdr3_nt: TGCAGTGCCACCACTAGCGGGAGAAACTACGAGCAGCACTTC

clone_size: .
v_call: TRBV4-2
d_call: .
j_call: TRBJ2-7
cdr3_aa: CASSQARTGGHEQYF
cdr3_nt: TGTGCCAGCAGCCAAGCTAGGACTGGAGGTCACGAGCAGTACTTC

clone_size: .
v_call: TRBV7-9
d_call: .
j_call: TRBJ1-1
cdr3_aa: CASSPPGRSDEAFF
cdr3_nt: TGTGCCAGCAGCCCGCCCGGCAGGTCCGACGAAGCTTTCTTT

clone_size: .
v_call: TRBV28
d_call: .
j_call: TRBJ1-1
cdr3_aa: CASSLDGDNMNTEAFF
cdr3_nt: TGTGCCAGCAGTTTAGATGGCGACAACATGAACACTGAAGCTTTCTTT

clone_size: many
v_call: TRBV7-9
d_call: TRBD2
j_call: TRBJ2-7
cdr3_aa: CASSFSGLAYEQYF
cdr3_nt: TGTGCCAGCAGCTTTAGCGGGCTTGCCTACGAGCAGTACTTC

clone_size: many
v_call: TRBV2
d_call: .
j_call: TRBJ2-5
cdr3_aa: CASSERMEETQYF
cdr3_nt: TGTGCCAGCAGTGAGAGGATGGAGGAGACCCAGTACTTC

clone_size: many
v_call: TRBV20-1
d_call: .
j_call: TRBJ2-5
cdr3_aa: CSARVGSGETQYF
cdr3_nt: TGCAGTGCTAGAGTCGGGAGTGGTGAGACCCAGTACTTC

clone_size: medium-sized
v_call: TRBV7-2
d_call: .
j_call: TRBJ1-5
cdr3_aa: CASSLEALNSNQPQHF
cdr3_nt: TGTGCCAGCAGCTTAGAGGCACTAAATAGCAATCAGCCCCAGCATTTT

clone_size: .
v_call: TRBV28
d_call: .
j_call: TRBJ1-1
cdr3_aa: CASSLWSRPEAFF
cdr3_nt: TGTGCCAGCAGTTTATGGAGTAGACCTGAAGCTTTCTTT

clone_size: medium-sized
v_call: TRBV6-1
d_call: .
j_call: TRBJ1-1
cdr3_aa: CASTQEWNTEAFF
cdr3_nt: TGTGCCAGCACCCAAGAGTGGAACACTGAAGCTTTCTTT

clone_size: many
v_call: TRBV29-1
d_call: TRBD1
j_call: TRBJ1-1
cdr3_aa: CSVGVRQGKFHTEAFF
cdr3_nt: TGCAGCGTTGGGGTGCGACAGGGGAAGTTTCACACTGAAGCTTTCTTT

clone_size: .
v_call: TRBV6-2/TRBV6-3
d_call: .
j_call: TRBJ1-2
cdr3_aa: CASRGDTYGYTF
cdr3_nt: TGTGCTAGCAGAGGGGACACCTATGGCTACACCTTC

clone_size: many
v_call: TRBV28
d_call: .
j_call: TRBJ1-2
cdr3_aa: CASSPLGGYGYTF
cdr3_nt: TGTGCCAGCAGTCCGTTAGGGGGCTATGGCTACACCTTC

clone_size: many
v_call: TRBV6-2/TRBV6-3
d_call: .
j_call: TRBJ2-7
cdr3_aa: CASKAGVTYEQYF
cdr3_nt: TGTGCCAGCAAGGCAGGGGTAACCTACGAGCAGTACTTC

clone_size: many
v_call: TRBV4-1
d_call: .
j_call: TRBJ1-6
cdr3_aa: CASSQEKGGVKGNSPLHF
cdr3_nt: TGCGCCAGCAGCCAAGAAAAAGGGGGGGTAAAGGGAAATTCACCCCTCCACTTT

clone_size: many
v_call: TRBV12-3/TRBV12-4
d_call: .
j_call: TRBJ1-5
cdr3_aa: CASGPRGDANQPQHF
cdr3_nt: TGTGCCAGCGGTCCTAGGGGGGATGCCAATCAGCCCCAGCATTTT

clone_size: many
v_call: TRBV27
d_call: TRBD1
j_call: TRBJ2-1
cdr3_aa: CASSSDRYNEQFF
cdr3_nt: TGTGCCAGCAGTTCGGACAGGTACAATGAGCAGTTCTTC

clone_size: once
v_call: TRBV5-1
d_call: .
j_call: TRBJ1-1
cdr3_aa: CASSFSTATSTEAFF
cdr3_nt: TGCGCCAGCAGCTTCTCGACGGCCACGAGCACTGAAGCTTTCTTT

clone_size: many
v_call: TRBV7-9
d_call: TRBD2
j_call: TRBJ2-2
cdr3_aa: CASSPPGSGSNTGELFF
cdr3_nt: TGTGCCAGCAGCCCTCCTGGTAGCGGGAGTAACACCGGGGAGCTGTTTTTT

clone_size: many
v_call: TRBV25-1
d_call: TRBD2
j_call: TRBJ2-2
cdr3_aa: CASGGLAFSTGELFF
cdr3_nt: TGTGCCAGCGGTGGACTAGCGTTTAGCACCGGGGAGCTGTTTTTT

clone_size: .
v_call: TRBV29-1
d_call: .
j_call: TRBJ1-2
cdr3_aa: CSVPNGMGYGYTF
cdr3_nt: TGCAGCGTTCCCAACGGTATGGGCTATGGCTACACCTTC

clone_size: .
v_call: TRBV6-6
d_call: .
j_call: TRBJ1-1
cdr3_aa: CASMENAEAFF
cdr3_nt: TGTGCCAGTATGGAGAACGCTGAAGCTTTCTTT

clone_size: .
v_call: TRBV19
d_call: TRBD1
j_call: TRBJ1-1
cdr3_aa: CASRIAPGQGNTEAFF
cdr3_nt: TGTGCCAGTCGTATAGCCCCAGGACAGGGGAACACTGAAGCTTTCTTT

clone_size: .
v_call: TRBV4-1
d_call: .
j_call: TRBJ2-5
cdr3_aa: CASSQATRGETQYF
cdr3_nt: TGCGCCAGCAGCCAAGCCACTAGGGGAGAGACCCAGTACTTC

clone_size: once
v_call: TRBV12-3/TRBV12-4
d_call: TRBD1
j_call: TRBJ1-5
cdr3_aa: CASSSDRVVQPQHF
cdr3_nt: TGTGCTAGCAGTTCCGACAGGGTAGTCCAGCCCCAGCATTTT

clone_size: many
v_call: TRBV11-2
d_call: .
j_call: TRBJ2-7
cdr3_aa: CASSLLYEQYF
cdr3_nt: TGTGCCAGCAGCTTACTATACGAGCAGTACTTC

clone_size: many
v_call: TRBV9
d_call: .
j_call: TRBJ1-2
cdr3_aa: CASRAASDNYGYTF
cdr3_nt: TGTGCCAGCAGGGCGGCATCTGATAACTATGGCTACACCTTC

clone_size: many
v_call: TRBV6-1
d_call: TRBD2
j_call: TRBJ2-3
cdr3_aa: CASQGWSSGRADTDTQYF
cdr3_nt: TGTGCCAGCCAAGGATGGAGTAGCGGGAGGGCCGATACAGATACGCAGTATTTT

clone_size: few
v_call: TRBV3-1
d_call: .
j_call: TRBJ2-2
cdr3_aa: CASSQDDSVIHRNTGELFF
cdr3_nt: TGTGCCAGCAGCCAAGATGATAGTGTTATTCACCGGAACACCGGGGAGCTGTTTTTT

clone_size: many
v_call: TRBV12-3/TRBV12-4
d_call: TRBD2
j_call: TRBJ2-2
cdr3_aa: CATENSGRSIGELFF
cdr3_nt: TGTGCCACAGAAAATAGCGGGAGAAGTATCGGGGAGCTGTTTTTT

clone_size: once
v_call: TRBV6-2/TRBV6-3
d_call: .
j_call: TRBJ2-7
cdr3_aa: CASSYPIDRRSYNQYF
cdr3_nt: TGTGCCAGCAGTTACCCGATCGACAGGAGGTCCTACAACCAGTACTTC

clone_size: many
v_call: TRBV25-1
d_call: .
j_call: TRBJ1-5
cdr3_aa: CASSEWGGEKPQHF
cdr3_nt: TGTGCCAGCAGTGAATGGGGAGGAGAGAAGCCCCAGCATTTT

clone_size: many
v_call: TRBV7-9
d_call: TRBD2
j_call: TRBJ2-1
cdr3_aa: CASSPSGGAHNEQFF
cdr3_nt: TGTGCCAGCAGCCCTAGCGGGGGGGCCCACAATGAGCAGTTCTTC

clone_size: few
v_call: TRBV19
d_call: .
j_call: TRBJ2-3
cdr3_aa: CASNEISGARGHTQYF
cdr3_nt: TGTGCCAGTAACGAAATATCAGGGGCCCGCGGGCATACGCAGTATTTT

clone_size: many
v_call: TRBV12-3/TRBV12-4
d_call: TRBD2
j_call: TRBJ2-1
cdr3_aa: CASSSILAGTYNEQFF
cdr3_nt: TGTGCCAGCAGTTCAATACTAGCGGGGACCTACAATGAGCAGTTCTTC

clone_size: medium-sized
v_call: TRBV6-1
d_call: .
j_call: TRBJ1-1
cdr3_aa: CASSLSSPVLGTEAFF
cdr3_nt: TGTGCCAGCAGCCTAAGTTCGCCGGTTCTAGGCACTGAAGCTTTCTTT

clone_size: many
v_call: TRBV5-4
d_call: .
j_call: TRBJ2-3
cdr3_aa: CASSMPRDTVTDTQYF
cdr3_nt: TGTGCCAGCAGCATGCCGCGGGACACAGTAACAGATACGCAGTATTTT

clone_size: many
v_call: TRBV4-1
d_call: .
j_call: TRBJ2-3
cdr3_aa: CASSPTQGTSTDTQYF
cdr3_nt: TGCGCCAGCAGCCCTACACAGGGGACTAGCACAGATACGCAGTATTTT

clone_size: many
v_call: TRBV7-9
d_call: .
j_call: TRBJ2-5
cdr3_aa: CASSLAVRGGETQYF
cdr3_nt: TGTGCCAGCAGCTTAGCGGTTCGGGGTGGAGAGACCCAGTACTTC

clone_size: once
v_call: TRBV9
d_call: .
j_call: TRBJ1-1
cdr3_aa: CAGSVGSTGEASF
cdr3_nt: TGTGCCGGCAGCGTAGGGTCTACCGGTGAAGCTTCCTTT

clone_size: many
v_call: TRBV6-4
d_call: .
j_call: TRBJ2-1
cdr3_aa: CASSSGTSSYNEQFF
cdr3_nt: TGTGCCAGCAGTTCCGGGACCTCCTCCTACAATGAGCAGTTCTTC

clone_size: many
v_call: TRBV7-9
d_call: .
j_call: TRBJ2-3
cdr3_aa: CASSYTDTQYF
cdr3_nt: TGTGCCAGCAGCTACACAGATACGCAGTATTTT

clone_size: many
v_call: TRBV9
d_call: .
j_call: TRBJ2-2
cdr3_aa: CASSPTGAYTGELFF
cdr3_nt: TGTGCCAGCAGCCCAACCGGGGCATACACCGGGGAGCTGTTTTTT

clone_size: many
v_call: TRBV11-3
d_call: .
j_call: TRBJ2-2
cdr3_aa: CASSLDRTGELFF
cdr3_nt: TGTGCCAGCAGCTTAGATCGCACCGGGGAGCTGTTTTTT

clone_size: many
v_call: TRBV6-1
d_call: TRBD1
j_call: TRBJ2-7
cdr3_aa: CASSGTGTAYEQYF
cdr3_nt: TGTGCCAGCAGTGGGACAGGGACGGCCTACGAGCAGTACTTC

clone_size: .
v_call: TRBV3-1
d_call: .
j_call: TRBJ2-5
cdr3_aa: CSSSHSERPRRNF
cdr3_nt: TGTTCCAGCAGCCATTCCGAGCGCCCCCGGCGGAACTTC

clone_size: many
v_call: TRBV27
d_call: .
j_call: TRBJ1-2
cdr3_aa: CASGPILGSDNYGYTF
cdr3_nt: TGTGCCAGCGGTCCCATCCTCGGGAGCGATAACTATGGCTACACCTTC

clone_size: many
v_call: TRBV5-4
d_call: .
j_call: TRBJ2-1
cdr3_aa: CASSLRNEQFF
cdr3_nt: TGTGCCAGCAGCTTGCGCAATGAGCAGTTCTTC

clone_size: few
v_call: TRBV30
d_call: .
j_call: TRBJ1-2
cdr3_aa: CAWKDPGFRNSYGYTF
cdr3_nt: TGTGCCTGGAAGGACCCCGGTTTTCGGAATTCCTATGGCTACACCTTC

clone_size: many
v_call: TRBV20-1
d_call: .
j_call: TRBJ2-7
cdr3_aa: CSGRLSYEQYF
cdr3_nt: TGCAGTGGACGTCTTTCCTACGAGCAGTACTTC

clone_size: many
v_call: TRBV7-9
d_call: .
j_call: TRBJ2-6
cdr3_aa: CASRPRESGANVLTF
cdr3_nt: TGTGCCAGCAGACCCCGGGAGTCTGGGGCCAACGTCCTGACTTTC

clone_size: .
v_call: TRBV30
d_call: .
j_call: TRBJ2-7
cdr3_aa: CAWRTGTGTRGYEQYF
cdr3_nt: TGTGCCTGGAGGACCGGGACAGGGACTAGAGGCTACGAGCAGTACTTC

clone_size: many
v_call: TRBV11-2
d_call: .
j_call: TRBJ2-7
cdr3_aa: CASSLGREYEQYF
cdr3_nt: TGTGCCAGCAGCTTAGGCAGGGAGTACGAGCAGTACTTC

clone_size: .
v_call: TRBV20-1
d_call: .
j_call: TRBJ1-5
cdr3_aa: CSARQNNQLQHF
cdr3_nt: TGCAGTGCCAGACAGAATAATCAGCTCCAGCATTTT

clone_size: many
v_call: TRBV3-2
d_call: .
j_call: TRBJ2-1
cdr3_aa: CSCSSYNEQFF
cdr3_nt: TGTAGCTGTAGCTCCTACAATGAGCAGTTCTTC

clone_size: many
v_call: TRBV6-1
d_call: TRBD2
j_call: TRBJ2-5
cdr3_aa: CASSVLAGGQETQYF
cdr3_nt: TGTGCCAGCAGTGTCCTAGCGGGGGGACAAGAGACCCAGTACTTC

clone_size: many
v_call: TRBV14
d_call: .
j_call: TRBJ1-1
cdr3_aa: CASSQEEIGKNTEAFF
cdr3_nt: TGTGCCAGCAGCCAAGAGGAAATCGGCAAGAACACTGAAGCTTTCTTT

clone_size: many
v_call: TRBV20-1
d_call: .
j_call: TRBJ1-1
cdr3_aa: CSARADRVNTEAFF
cdr3_nt: TGCAGTGCTAGAGCAGACCGGGTCAACACTGAAGCTTTCTTT